This T cell receptor (beta chain) appears in the sequencing data of a study of neoadjuvant anti-PD-1 for oral cavity cancer (dated by TCRdb to about 2021). Concerning the study at large: Three to four biweekly doses of nivolumab at 3 mg/kg were mostly administered to patients before curative-intent surgical resection. There were roughly 11 patients in the parent correlative cohort, and the response rate was more than 25%. For patients who did not progress, a fourth nivolumab dose was given around day 43, followed by definitive surgical resection on days 50-56. Under RECIST 1.1, patients with complete response, partial response or stable disease were classed as responders, and patients with progression were classed as non-responders. Study-wide conclusions, independent of this receptor: After neoadjuvant nivolumab, significantly higher T cell clonality (Gini index) was found within PBMCs in non-responders than in responders. TCR analyses included only a few patients per response group, and the authors called for larger cohorts for validation. Higher pretreatment blood Treg/Th17 ratios correlated with both higher pretreatment blood TCRbeta clonality and lower post-treatment tumor TCRbeta clonality.

In the case of this clone: Its recognized antigen is unknown. There are no base qualities to consult, and no much larger clone falls within one base.

In light of the paper, this sample's time point label describes: before neoadjuvant nivolumab. The patients had newly diagnosed stage II-IVA oral cavity squamous cell carcinoma and had not received any prior systemic or radiation treatment. Everyone in the cohort had locally advanced, HPV-negative oral cavity squamous cell carcinoma. Peripheral blood mononuclear cells were analyzed directly, without maintenance or expansion in culture. The samples were drawn from a longitudinal correlative study tied to a single-arm phase II trial testing neoadjuvant nivolumab in oral cavity squamous cell carcinoma. Subject-matched pre- and post-treatment PBMCs and tumors from three responders and three non-responders underwent genomic DNA-based TCRbeta sequencing. Peripheral blood mononuclear cells were drawn once before nivolumab treatment and a second time after treatment, when surgery took place. The Maxwell RSC DNA from Cells kit was used to extract genomic DNA from PBMCs.

PBMC libraries used mostly about 450 ng of input genomic DNA for deep sequencing, with six replicates per sample. Following the manufacturer's instructions, the team built TCRbeta libraries using the immunoSEQ hsTCRbeta kit. The finished libraries were brought together in one pool at approximately 3 nM, which was then read using an Illumina NovaSeq 6000 S4 flow cell. Under the source paper's analysis protocol: Raw data preprocessing and quality control were performed with the immunoSEQ Analyzer. The analysis was restricted to productive rearrangements, with each unique CDR3 amino acid sequence defining a clonotype. Repertoire clonality was estimated as the Gini-Simpson index, which was computed with the R package tcR. Student's t test was used to compare Gini indices, and Pearson correlation was used to assess associations with tumor size change. This is the immuneACCESS table as TCRdb keeps it, with only in-frame sequences that have V and J called. A part of the clones is gone; compared with another copy, unresolved V genes explain less than half, and the rest is unexplained. From that table come the V and J calls and clone size; the DNA was used to work out D and trimming. The sample records some 6,900 clones, 65% to 75% of which are singletons. The leading ten clones occupy roughly 2.5% of the sample.

Its CDR3 holds 14 amino acids, cysteine through phenylalanine. Only CDR3 DNA remains: 42 bases, in frame from the first base. CDR1 and CDR2 are read off the germline V gene as ENHRY and SYGVKD. V is clipped by 3 bases and J by 0 bases, and the sequence between their germline boundaries is 7 bases long. This sequence was found in a person aged 35-79 years with oral cavity squamous cell carcinoma. The V gene is TRBV10-3 and the J gene is TRBJ2-3; the D gene could be TRBD1 or TRBD2, each one agreeing over 6 bases. The material sequenced was PBMCs, taken before nivolumab (anti-PD-1) treatment. The DNA sequence reads TGTGCCATCAGTGAAGGGGGGAGCACAGATACGCAGTATTTT. Protein translation: CAISEGGSTDTQYF.